Sequencing of this T cell receptor (beta chain) was carried out in a study of blood T cell repertoires in COVID-19. In the study overall: Samples of COVID-19 (acute and convalescent) were obtained from the United States, Italy and Spain.

V lost 7 bases, J lost 1 base, and 10 bases lay in between. The CDR3 length is 13 residues. The germline V gene encodes CDR1 MNHEY and CDR2 SVGAGI. This clone was detected once. Seattle enrolled patients during active infection and tracked them longitudinally. Per the authors' pipeline: Reference gene primers were amplified, and this amplification served to estimate nucleated cell counts. The protocol was immunoSEQ multiplex PCR, while the TCRdb copy is restricted to in-frame clones and leaves out a portion. Clonal size and the V and J genes are those of that table, whereas D and trimming came from the DNA. The repertoire has about 240,000 clones, roughly 80% of them found once; the top ten carry 6.5% to 9%.

The V call is TRBV6-5, the J call TRBJ1-1; the D gene is possibly TRBD1 (6 bases). Sequenced material: peripheral blood. The receptor's source is a woman older than 75 with COVID-19, enrolled during active disease. The CDR3 DNA reads TGTGCCAGCAACAGGGTCCCGAACACTGAAGCTTTCTTT. Its protein product is CASNRVPNTEAFF.